This T cell receptor beta chain was captured by sequencing in a study of blood T cell repertoires in COVID-19 (TCRdb year 2020). Describing the broader study: Collaborator samples came from the United States, Italy and Spain and covered acute and convalescent phases of COVID-19. The material from the prospective study consisted of cDNA or gDNA derived from T cells, B-cell-depleted T cells, or PBMCs. Deeply sampled blood TCRbeta repertoires from subjects exposed to, actively infected with, or recovered from COVID-19 were included in the dataset. The repertoires were released in a freely available public database intended as a resource for research on the immune response to SARS-CoV-2. The samples were drawn from the first 160 participants of the ongoing ImmuneRACE study and from 950 to 1,500 subjects provided by 6 global collaborators. Nearly every sample came with metadata listing a de-identified subject ID, COVID-19 status, age in years and sex. Where available, HLA class I and class II types were obtained from metadata supplied by the sample provider rather than from assay-based typing. The paper as a whole reports these results and caveats: The amount of clinical and demographic metadata varied by source and participant and was provided uncurated.

The collaborating institutions used their own protocols to collect whole blood in K2EDTA tubes. For TCRbeta analysis, collaborators shipped samples in one of three forms: frozen whole blood, isolated PBMCs, or DNA extracted from either of those sample types. This clone has a single count. Its antigen is still unknown. Base qualities are not at hand, and no much larger clone is one base apart. The immunoSEQ Assay, a bias-controlled multiplex PCR, was used to amplify TCRbeta CDR3 regions from genomic DNA. The study's processing was this. Within the assay, amplification of reference gene primers was used to estimate how many nucleated cells each sample contained. To quantify the absolute abundance of each unique TCRbeta CDR3 rearrangement, sequence reads were collapsed and filtered. For each sample, productive Simpson clonality was calculated as the square root of Simpson's diversity index over productive rearrangements. TCRdb holds this immuneACCESS table with in-frame rearrangements only. Some clones are missing; in checked studies, unresolved V genes explain under half, and the rest has no known cause. That table supplies the V and J calls and clone size; D and trimming were determined from the DNA. The sample records approximately 470,000 clones, 75% to 90% of which are singletons. The ten largest clones capture approximately 3% of the sample.

The CDR3 contains 15 residues, cysteine and phenylalanine counted. The read is trimmed to its CDR3 DNA, 45 bases read in frame from base 1. V is trimmed back by 5 bases and J by 2 bases, and the junction contains 4 bases that no gene match accounts for. The germline V gene provides CDR1 SGHTA and CDR2 FQGNSA. The sample consisted of peripheral blood. The chain is assembled from TRBV7-2 and TRBJ2-7, and 12 junctional nucleotides match TRBD2. The clonotype was recovered from a human donor in a cohort sampled during active COVID-19. The CDR3 here reads CASSPLAGGAYEQYF. The bases are TGTGCCAGCAGCCCCCTAGCGGGAGGGGCCTACGAGCAGTACTTC.